This T cell receptor (beta chain) appears in the sequencing data of a study of blood T cell repertoires in COVID-19. Study-wide context: The origin of the acute and convalescent COVID-19 samples was the United States, Italy and Spain. PBMCs, B-cell-depleted T cells, or T cells provided the cDNA or gDNA that made up the material.

This clone was recorded once. With 4 bases clipped from V and 2 bases from J, the junction kept 2 bases outside the gene matches. Germline V gene sequence: CDR1 KGHSH, CDR2 LQKENI. The CDR3 has 15 amino acids. As processed by the authors: How many nucleated cells were present was estimated from reference gene primer amplification. Assay used: immunoSEQ multiplex PCR; TCRdb lists only in-frame clones, some missing. V and J calls and clone size come straight from that table; D and trimming were deduced from the DNA. The profile shows roughly 180,000 clones, approximately 80% of them singletons. This sequence was found in a woman aged 50 to 60 with active or convalescent COVID-19. The chain links TRBV18 to TRBJ2-5; 12 nucleotides match TRBD2. Sequenced material: peripheral blood. The CDR3 DNA reads TGTGCCAGCTCACACGGACTAGCGGGACAAGAGACCCAGTACTTC. Encoded protein: CASSHGLAGQETQYF.